The 32 T cell receptor beta chains presented below share a single source sample, sequenced in a study of Ad26.COV2.S vaccination and SARS-CoV-2 variants. Treatment noted: about 20 received Ad26.COV2.S at low or high dose, single or two shots; roughly 5 received placebo; per-sample allocation not given. Samples came from day 63 after the first vaccine or placebo injection. TCRdb's copy holds only in-frame clones and misses some; the assay was immunoSEQ multiplex PCR. The sample yields a few hundred thousand clones, 80% to 95% seen once. Here the sequenced sample was peripheral blood, taken in a trial of Ad26.COV2.S vaccine versus placebo. Every receptor here comes from a person aged 18-60 years who received the Ad26.COV2.S COVID-19 vaccine or a placebo.

The chain uses TRBV5-1 and TRBJ2-3; the D gene is possibly TRBD2 (7 bases). Germline V gene sequence: CDR1 SGHRS, CDR2 YFSETQ. The CDR3 length is 16 residues. Trimming cost V 4 bases and J 4 bases, with 19 bases left between them. The CDR3 DNA is TGCGCCAGCAGCCCGCCGACGGGGGGCGGGGCAGATACGCAGTATTTT. Encoded protein: CASSPPTGGGADTQYF.

The genes are TRBV11-3 and TRBJ2-1; 14 bases line up with TRBD2. The germline V gene has CDR1 SGHNT and CDR2 YENEEA. The length of the CDR3 is 16 residues. The ends lost 0 bases at V and 10 bases at J; junction bases unmatched: 5. This chain's CDR3 is CASSLDGTSGSGEQFF. The CDR3 bases are TGTGCCAGCAGCTTAGATGGGACTAGCGGGAGTGGGGAGCAGTTCTTC.

The table lists this clone with a count of one. The chain recombines TRBV7-9 with TRBJ2-7; TRBD2 matches 12 bases. Germline values: CDR1 SEHNR, CDR2 FQNEAQ (reference sequence). The CDR3 contains 16 residues. The ends lost 0 bases at V and 5 bases at J; junction bases unmatched: 5. The chain's CDR3 is CASSLALAGGWHEQYF. In nucleotides, the CDR3 is TGTGCCAGCAGCTTAGCGCTAGCGGGAGGGTGGCACGAGCAGTACTTC.

This clone was counted a single time. The V and J genes are TRBV27 and TRBJ2-1, with D perhaps TRBD2 (6 bases). Germline lookup yields CDR1 MNHEY and CDR2 SMNVEV (reference sequence). V was pared by 4 bases and J by 4 bases, with 11 bases between. This CDR3 spans 14 amino acids. The CDR3 protein is CASSSPGGYNEQFF. CDR3 DNA sequence: TGTGCCAGCAGTTCGCCTGGAGGGTACAATGAGCAGTTCTTC.

The chain uses TRBV28 and TRBJ1-1; D gene ambiguous. The CDR3 length is 14 residues. V lost 0 bases and J lost 6, with 11 bases in between. Looked up from germline, CDR1 is MDHEN and CDR2 is SYDVKM. The CDR3 DNA sequence: TGTGCCAGCAGTTTATGGTCGGCGGAGGCTGAAGCTTTCTTT. As protein: CASSLWSAEAEAFF.

The chain recombines TRBV19 with TRBJ2-3, with 8 bases identical to TRBD1. The CDR3 is made up of 18 amino acids. Trimming cost V 5 bases and J 2 bases; bases outside gene matches: 15. The germline V gene has CDR1 LNHDA and CDR2 SQIVND (reference sequence). This CDR3 is CASSEAIWTGTSTDTQYF. The CDR3 nucleotides read TGTGCCAGTAGTGAGGCCATATGGACAGGGACATCCACAGATACGCAGTATTTT.

As to this clone: The same CDR3 can be traced to other DNA sequences in this sample. J is TRBJ1-1 and V is TRBV7-9; D remains ambiguous. Trimming removed 3 bases from V and 2 bases from J, with 4 bases in between. Germline lookup yields CDR1 SEHNR and CDR2 FQNEAQ (reference sequence). This CDR3 has 12 amino acids. CDR3 sequence reads: CASSFGNTEAFF. In DNA, the CDR3 is TGTGCCAGCAGCTTCGGAAACACTGAAGCTTTCTTT.

This clone was picked up one time. The rearrangement links TRBV6-5 to TRBJ1-2; possibly TRBD1 for D (5 bases). V shed 2 bases and J shed 6 bases, with 19 bases lying between them. The CDR3 has 16 amino acids. From germline, CDR1 is MNHEY and CDR2 SVGAGI. CDR3 coding DNA: TGTGCCAGCAGTTACACAGGCAGAGAGAGGATAAATGGCTACACCTTC. Its translation: CASSYTGRERINGYTF.

This chain links TRBV10-3 with TRBJ2-3; D gene uncertain. This CDR3 is 13 amino acids long. Trimming took off 5 bases at V and 4 bases at J, with 10 bases between the two ends. From germline, CDR1 is ENHRY and CDR2 SYGVKD. The CDR3 protein is CAISPLAPDTQYF. The CDR3 coding sequence is TGTGCCATCAGTCCTCTTGCCCCAGATACGCAGTATTTT.

The sample holds one count of this clone. The rearrangement links TRBV6-5 to TRBJ1-2; 7 nucleotides match TRBD1. The ends lost 0 bases at V and 1 base at J; junction bases unmatched: 2. The V gene's germline CDR1 is MNHEY and CDR2 SVGAGI. The CDR3 runs to 15 residues. This CDR3 reads CASSYSSGGNYGYTF. The CDR3 region has the DNA TGTGCCAGCAGTTACTCCTCAGGGGGTAACTATGGCTACACCTTC.

The chain recombines TRBV7-9 with TRBJ2-7; 10 bases line up with TRBD1. CDR1 SEHNR and CDR2 FQNEAQ come from the germline V gene (reference sequence). The CDR3 covers 15 residues. The V and J ends lost 1 base and 2 bases, in that order; junction bases with no gene match: 2. For the CDR3, the DNA is TGTGCCAGCAGCTTAGTAGGGACAGGGGCCTACGAGCAGTACTTC. This sequence encodes CASSLVGTGAYEQYF.

The chain employs TRBV7-9 and TRBJ2-1; 8 bases are shared with TRBD2. With V trimmed by 5 bases and J by 5 bases, 5 bases remained unmatched. Germline CDR1 SEHNR, CDR2 FQNEAQ (reference sequence). The CDR3 is 14 amino acids. The CDR3 loop is CASSRGTSNNEQFF. The CDR3 DNA follows: TGTGCCAGCAGCCGCGGGACTAGTAACAATGAGCAGTTCTTC.

The CDR3 sequence: CASSEIRAGRFYNEQFF. Here the CDR3 DNA reads TGTGCCAGCAGCGAAATAAGGGCAGGGCGATTTTACAATGAGCAGTTCTTC. The chain recombines TRBV6-2 or TRBV6-3 with TRBJ2-1, with D perhaps matching TRBD1 (5 bases). Germline V gene lookup returns CDR1 MNHEY and CDR2 SVGEGT. With 6 bases removed from V and 4 bases from J, the gap between germline ends came to 22 bases. The CDR3 is made up of 17 amino acids.

This clone was observed a single time. V is TRBV4-1 and J is TRBJ2-2; D gene ambiguous. CDR1 MGHRA and CDR2 YSYEKL come from the germline V gene. The CDR3 totals 16 residues. V was pared by 4 bases and J by 0 bases, with 12 bases between. The CDR3 sequence: CASSPSPPANTGELFF. For the CDR3, the DNA is TGCGCCAGCAGCCCAAGCCCCCCGGCGAACACCGGGGAGCTGTTTTTT.

V usage is TRBV14 and J usage is TRBJ2-3; D is perhaps TRBD2 (5 bases). The CDR3 contains 16 residues. Trimming removed 0 bases at V and 0 bases at J, with 10 bases between. Germline V gene data show CDR1 as SGHDN and CDR2 as FVKESK. The CDR3 here is CASSQDIQRSTDTQYF. Written as DNA, the CDR3 is TGTGCCAGCAGCCAAGATATCCAGCGGAGCACAGATACGCAGTATTTT.

The CDR3 sequence: CASSFDSEPSGRVLSYNEQFF. The DNA of the CDR3 is TGTGCCAGCAGTTTTGATTCTGAGCCTAGCGGGAGGGTATTATCCTACAATGAGCAGTTCTTC. This chain connects TRBV28 to TRBJ2-1, with TRBD2 matching over 12 bases. The junction had 16 bases not matched to a gene; V was cut back by 3 bases and J by 1 base. CDR1 MDHEN and CDR2 SYDVKM come from the germline V gene. The CDR3 covers 21 residues.

This clone was observed once. The sample holds other DNA sequences that translate to the same CDR3. The rearrangement joins TRBV18 to TRBJ1-1, with a possible D match to TRBD1 (5 bases). In germline, CDR1 is KGHSH, CDR2 LQKENI. The germline V and J ends were trimmed by 3 bases and 2 bases, with 7 bases remaining between them. The CDR3 has 13 amino acids. In nucleotides, the CDR3 is TGTGCCAGCTCACCCGGACAAAACACTGAAGCTTTCTTT. This gives the protein CASSPGQNTEAFF.

This chain connects TRBV5-1 to TRBJ2-1; the D gene could be TRBD1 or TRBD2 (5 bases each). The germline CDR1 and CDR2 sequences are SGHRS and YFSETQ. CDR3 size: 14 residues. V was shortened by 5 bases and J by 2 bases, with 11 bases between the two germline ends. CDR3 amino acids: CASRGTAPYNEQFF. CDR3 nucleotide sequence: TGCGCCAGCAGAGGGACCGCCCCCTACAATGAGCAGTTCTTC.

The rearrangement links TRBV24-1 to TRBJ2-2; D tentatively reads TRBD1 or TRBD2 (5 bases each). V lost 4 bases and J lost 6, with 11 bases in between. The CDR3 is 14 amino acids. The germline CDR1 and CDR2 sequences are KGHDR and SFDVKD. The CDR3 sequence is CATSDVRGPGELFF. The CDR3, as DNA: TGTGCCACCAGTGACGTCCGGGGCCCCGGGGAGCTGTTTTTT.

This clone was counted a few times. V usage is TRBV6-2 or TRBV6-3 and J usage is TRBJ2-2; possibly TRBD2 for D (6 bases). Germline V gives CDR1 MNHEY, CDR2 SVGEGT. This CDR3 region has 14 residues. Trimming removed 6 bases at V and 3 bases at J, with 11 bases between. The CDR3 loop reads CASSIGSDTGELFF. The CDR3, as DNA: TGTGCCAGCAGCATCGGGAGCGACACCGGGGAGCTGTTTTTT.

V gene TRBV29-1 combines with J gene TRBJ2-1; D may correspond to TRBD1 or TRBD2 (5 bases each). Germline V gene lookup returns CDR1 SQVTM and CDR2 ANQGSEA. The ends were cut back, 3 bases at V and 0 bases at J, with 21 bases in the middle. The CDR3 is 18 residues long. CDR3 region: CSVDGTPSGTTSYNEQFF. Here the CDR3 DNA reads TGCAGCGTTGATGGGACCCCTAGTGGAACAACCTCCTACAATGAGCAGTTCTTC.

The chain joins TRBV6-2 or TRBV6-3 to TRBJ2-2; maybe TRBD1 (5 bases). Trimming left V 2 bases short and J 5 bases short, with 9 bases between. The germline V gene encodes CDR1 MNHEY and CDR2 SVGEGT. CDR3 length equals 14 residues. DNA for the CDR3: TGTGCCAGCAGTTACCCGGACATGACCGGGGAGCTGTTTTTT. Translation: CASSYPDMTGELFF.

The chain uses TRBV6-2 or TRBV6-3 and TRBJ1-2; D is unclear. This CDR3 contains 13 residues. Per germline, CDR1 MNHEY and CDR2 SVGEGT. Trimming took 5 bases from V and 8 from J, leaving 15 bases between them. CDR3 region: CASSRDRPVGYTF. Here the CDR3 DNA reads TGTGCCAGCAGTAGGGATCGGCCGGTGGGCTACACCTTC.

The rearrangement uses TRBV19 and TRBJ2-2; 8 nucleotides agree with TRBD1. The CDR3 has 14 residues. The V segment lost 6 bases and the J segment 6 bases; nucleotides outside the gene matches: 6. In germline, CDR1 is LNHDA, CDR2 SQIVND (reference sequence). In DNA, the CDR3 is TGTGCCAGTAGCACAGGGGGTATGCCCGGGGAGCTGTTTTTT. This translates into CASSTGGMPGELFF. Based on the CDR3 plus reference TRBV19 and TRBJ2-2, the full variable domain is DGGITQSPKYLFRKEGQNVTLSCEQNLNHDAMYWYRQDPGQGLRLIYYSQIVNDFQKGDIAEGYSVSREKKESFPLTVTSAQKNPTAFYLCASSTGGMPGELFFGEGSRLTVL.

This chain links TRBV7-6 with TRBJ1-6; 8 bases map to TRBD1. Germline V gene lookup returns CDR1 SGHVS and CDR2 FNYEAQ. With 3 bases clipped from V and 9 bases from J, the junction kept 7 bases outside the gene matches. This CDR3 is built from 15 residues. The CDR3: CASSLSGGGGSPLHF. In nucleotides, the CDR3 is TGTGCCAGCAGCTTGTCAGGGGGCGGTGGTTCACCCCTCCACTTT.

The chain joins TRBV14 to TRBJ2-1; the D is unclear. Germline V gene data show CDR1 as SGHDN and CDR2 as FVKESK. Trimming stripped 1 base from V and 2 bases from J, with 24 bases between. The CDR3 runs to 20 residues. The CDR3 coding sequence is TGTGCCAGCAGCCAAGCCACCGGATGGGGAACATCGAACGCCTACAATGAGCAGTTCTTC. It specifies CASSQATGWGTSNAYNEQFF.

This clone showed up just a few times. V is TRBV29-1 and J is TRBJ1-1; 8 bases agree with TRBD1. With 6 bases clipped from V and 4 bases from J, the junction kept 13 bases outside the gene matches. The CDR3 runs to 15 residues. Per germline, CDR1 SQVTM and CDR2 ANQGSEA. The CDR3 DNA is TGCAGCGTACCCGGTTGGACAGGGATTTTCACTGAAGCTTTCTTT. Its translation: CSVPGWTGIFTEAFF.

The chain joins TRBV7-3 to TRBJ2-7; D is unclear. Germline V gives CDR1 SGHTA, CDR2 FQGTGA. The CDR3 sequence is 13 residues long. V gave up 2 bases and J gave up 2 bases, with 7 bases separating them. The CDR3 loop is CASSLGTTYEQYF. The CDR3 bases are TGTGCCAGCAGCTTAGGCACCACCTACGAGCAGTACTTC. Full variable domain (remainder filled in from reference TRBV7-3 and TRBJ2-7): GAGVSQTPSNKVTEKGKYVELRCDPISGHTALYWYRQSLGQGPEFLIYFQGTGAADDSGLPNDRFFAVRPEGSVSTLKIQRTERGDSAVYLCASSLGTTYEQYFGPGTRLTVT.

The rearrangement links TRBV29-1 to TRBJ2-2; 11 bases match TRBD2. CDR3 length: 17 residues. The J segment lost 3 bases and the V segment lost 1 base, leaving 7 bases of the junction unmatched. In germline, CDR1 is SQVTM, CDR2 ANQGSEA. For the CDR3, the DNA is TGCAGCGTTGAAGGGACTAGCGGGTCTCAGGACACCGGGGAGCTGTTTTTT. Translating gives CSVEGTSGSQDTGELFF.

Only a few counts were recorded for this clone. The gene calls are TRBV13 and TRBJ1-6; TRBD1 might be the D (5 bases). V was clipped by 0 bases and J by 9 bases, with 9 bases between them. CDR1 is PRHDT, CDR2 FYEKMQ, per germline (reference sequence). This CDR3 contains 14 residues. The CDR3 protein is CASSLGWGGSPLHF. The DNA of the CDR3 is TGTGCCAGCAGCTTAGGATGGGGGGGTTCACCCCTCCACTTT.

The chain recombines TRBV19 with TRBJ1-2; TRBD1 is a possible D gene (5 bases). This CDR3 contains 13 residues. Germline V lookup: CDR1 LNHDA, CDR2 SQIVND (reference sequence). V lost 4 bases and J 6 bases, leaving 12 bases between the germline ends. The CDR3 DNA sequence: TGTGCCAGTAGTAAAGGGGCAGGGCATGGCTACACCTTC. Residues: CASSKGAGHGYTF.

V usage is TRBV7-2 and J usage is TRBJ2-7, with 7 bases matching TRBD1. Germline V CDR1 and CDR2: SGHTA, FQGNSA. This CDR3 is built from 15 residues. The trim removed 2 bases at V and 3 bases at J, leaving 7 bases unmatched. The CDR3 spells CASSLTYDRVYEQYF. The DNA of the CDR3 is TGTGCCAGCAGCTTAACCTATGACAGGGTCTACGAGCAGTACTTC.